Detailed here is one T cell receptor beta chain. This entry comes from a study of blood T cell repertoires in COVID-19. Trimming removed 4 bases from V and 2 bases from J; junction bases left unmatched: 9. The CDR3 loop spans 16 amino acids. CDR1 is MDHEN and CDR2 is SYDVKM in the germline V gene. Assay used: immunoSEQ multiplex PCR; TCRdb lists only in-frame clones, some missing. The repertoire consists of about 13,000 clones, with approximately 91% occurring once and the leading ten covering 11% to 15%. This TCR was sampled from a human donor in a cohort sampled during active COVID-19. The chain recombines TRBV28 with TRBJ1-1; 8 nucleotides match TRBD1. Specimen: peripheral blood. This CDR3 reads CASSSVPGQDNTEAFF. For the CDR3, the DNA is TGTGCCAGCAGTTCCGTCCCGGGACAGGATAACACTGAAGCTTTCTTT. The full variable domain, with the rest looked up from reference TRBV28 and TRBJ1-1, is DVKVTQSSRYLVKRTGEKVFLECVQDMDHENMFWYRQDPGLGLRLIYFSYDVKMKEKGDIPEGYSVSREKKERFSLILESASTNQTSMYLCASSSVPGQDNTEAFFGQGTRLTVV.